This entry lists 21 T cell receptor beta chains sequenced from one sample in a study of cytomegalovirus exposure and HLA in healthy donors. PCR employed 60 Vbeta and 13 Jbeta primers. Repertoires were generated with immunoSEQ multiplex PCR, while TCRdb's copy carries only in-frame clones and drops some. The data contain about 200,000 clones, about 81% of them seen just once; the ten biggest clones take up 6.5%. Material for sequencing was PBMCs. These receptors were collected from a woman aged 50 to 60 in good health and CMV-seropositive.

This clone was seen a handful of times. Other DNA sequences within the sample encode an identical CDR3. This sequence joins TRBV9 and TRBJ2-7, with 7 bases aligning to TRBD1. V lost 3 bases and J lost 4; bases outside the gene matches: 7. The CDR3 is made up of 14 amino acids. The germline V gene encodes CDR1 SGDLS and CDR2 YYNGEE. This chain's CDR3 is CASSATGDSYEQYF. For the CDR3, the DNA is TGTGCCAGCAGCGCCACAGGGGACAGTTACGAGCAGTACTTC.

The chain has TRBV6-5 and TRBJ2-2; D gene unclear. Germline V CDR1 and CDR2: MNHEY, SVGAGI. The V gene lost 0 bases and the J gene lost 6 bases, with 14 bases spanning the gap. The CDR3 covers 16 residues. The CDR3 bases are TGTGCCAGCAGTTACTCGATCCTAGGTGCCGCCGGGGAGCTGTTTTTT. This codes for CASSYSILGAAGELFF.

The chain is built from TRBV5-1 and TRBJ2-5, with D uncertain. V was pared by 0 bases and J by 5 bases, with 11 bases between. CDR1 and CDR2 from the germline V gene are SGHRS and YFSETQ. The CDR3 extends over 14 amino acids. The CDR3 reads CASSLVLRSETQYF. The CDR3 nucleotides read TGCGCCAGCAGCTTGGTTCTTAGATCGGAGACCCAGTACTTC.

The CDR3 sequence is CASTTIPGSEQYF. CDR3 DNA: TGTGCCAGCACCACGATTCCGGGGAGCGAGCAGTACTTC. This sequence joins TRBV27 and TRBJ2-7, with TRBD2 as a possible D gene (5 bases). Trimming left V 7 bases short and J 6 bases short, with 16 bases between. This CDR3 region has 13 residues. Germline lookup yields CDR1 MNHEY and CDR2 SMNVEV (reference sequence).

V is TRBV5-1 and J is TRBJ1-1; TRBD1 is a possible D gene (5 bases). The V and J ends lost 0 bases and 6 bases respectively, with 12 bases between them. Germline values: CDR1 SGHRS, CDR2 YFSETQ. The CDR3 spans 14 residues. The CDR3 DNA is TGCGCCAGCAGCTTGGGAGGCCCCAGGGCTGAAGCTTTCTTT. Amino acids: CASSLGGPRAEAFF.

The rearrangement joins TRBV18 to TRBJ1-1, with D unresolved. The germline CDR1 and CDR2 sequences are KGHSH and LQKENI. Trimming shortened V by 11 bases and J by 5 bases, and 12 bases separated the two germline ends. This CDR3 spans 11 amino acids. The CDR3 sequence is CARRSRTEAFF. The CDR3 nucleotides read TGTGCCCGGAGGAGTAGGACTGAAGCTTTCTTT.

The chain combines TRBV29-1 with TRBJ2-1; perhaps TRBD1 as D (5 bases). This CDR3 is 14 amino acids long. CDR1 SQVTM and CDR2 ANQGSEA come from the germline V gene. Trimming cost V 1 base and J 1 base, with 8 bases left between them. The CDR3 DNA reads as TGCAGCGTTGAAGGACAGTGGTCCTACAATGAGCAGTTCTTC. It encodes CSVEGQWSYNEQFF.

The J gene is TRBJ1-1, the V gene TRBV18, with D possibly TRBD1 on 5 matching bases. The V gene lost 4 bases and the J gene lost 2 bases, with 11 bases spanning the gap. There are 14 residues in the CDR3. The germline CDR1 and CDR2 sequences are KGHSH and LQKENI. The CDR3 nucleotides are TGTGCCAGCTCACTGGCGACAGTTAACACTGAAGCTTTCTTT. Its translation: CASSLATVNTEAFF.

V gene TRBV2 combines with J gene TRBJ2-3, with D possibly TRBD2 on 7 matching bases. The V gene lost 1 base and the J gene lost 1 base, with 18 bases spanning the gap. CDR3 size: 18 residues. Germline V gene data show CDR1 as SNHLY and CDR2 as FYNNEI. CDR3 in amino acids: CASSEVRVWGGGTDTQYF. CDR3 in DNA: TGTGCCAGCAGTGAAGTGAGGGTGTGGGGGGGCGGCACAGATACGCAGTATTTT. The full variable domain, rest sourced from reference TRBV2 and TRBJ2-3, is EPEVTQTPSHQVTQMGQEVILRCVPISNHLYFYWYRQILGQKVEFLVSFYNNEISEKSEIFDDQFSVERPDGSNFTLKIRSTKLEDSAMYFCASSEVRVWGGGTDTQYFGPGTRLTVL.

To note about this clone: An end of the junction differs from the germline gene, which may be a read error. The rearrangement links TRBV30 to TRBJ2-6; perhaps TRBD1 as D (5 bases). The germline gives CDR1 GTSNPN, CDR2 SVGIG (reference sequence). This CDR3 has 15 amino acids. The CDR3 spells CAWIKPGTGANGLTF. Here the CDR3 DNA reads TGTGCCTGGATCAAACCAGGTACTGGGGCCAACGGCCTGACTTTC.

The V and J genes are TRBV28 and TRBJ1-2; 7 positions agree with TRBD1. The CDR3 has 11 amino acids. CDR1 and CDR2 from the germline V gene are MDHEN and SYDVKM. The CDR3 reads CVAGGSNGYTF. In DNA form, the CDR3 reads TGTGTGGCAGGGGGTAGCAATGGCTACACCTTC.

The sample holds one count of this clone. The CDR3 here is CASSAGTSNTGELFF. Here the CDR3 DNA reads TGTGCCAGCAGCGCCGGGACATCGAACACCGGGGAGCTGTTTTTT. This rearrangement joins TRBV5-4 to TRBJ2-2; D perhaps matches TRBD1 (6 bases). CDR1 SGHNT and CDR2 YYREEE come from the germline V gene (reference sequence). The V gene lost 4 bases and the J gene lost 0 bases, with 10 bases spanning the gap. The CDR3 sequence is 15 residues long.

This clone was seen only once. The CDR3 here is CASSPTEGDYSNQPQHF. DNA for the CDR3: TGTGCCAGCTCACCAACGGAGGGCGATTATAGCAATCAGCCCCAGCATTTT. The chain combines TRBV18 with TRBJ1-5; D not certain. Germline V gives CDR1 KGHSH, CDR2 LQKENI. Deletions cut 2 bases from V and 0 bases from J, with 14 bases between. The CDR3 covers 17 residues.

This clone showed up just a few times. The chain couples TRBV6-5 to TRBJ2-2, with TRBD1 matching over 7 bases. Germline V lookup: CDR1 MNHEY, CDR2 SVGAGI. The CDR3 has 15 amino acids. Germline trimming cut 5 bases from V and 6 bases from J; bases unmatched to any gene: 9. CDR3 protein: CASSPTTGFAGELFF. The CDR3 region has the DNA TGTGCCAGCAGTCCGACGACAGGGTTCGCCGGGGAGCTGTTTTTT.

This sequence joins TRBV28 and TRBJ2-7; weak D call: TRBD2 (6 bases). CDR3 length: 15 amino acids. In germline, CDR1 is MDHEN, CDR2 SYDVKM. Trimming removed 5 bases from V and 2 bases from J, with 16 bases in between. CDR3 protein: CASSRLGGKAYEQYF. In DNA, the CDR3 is TGTGCCAGCAGTCGCCTTGGGGGGAAAGCCTACGAGCAGTACTTC. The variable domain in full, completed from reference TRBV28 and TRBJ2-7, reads DVKVTQSSRYLVKRTGEKVFLECVQDMDHENMFWYRQDPGLGLRLIYFSYDVKMKEKGDIPEGYSVSREKKERFSLILESASTNQTSMYLCASSRLGGKAYEQYFGPGTRLTVT.

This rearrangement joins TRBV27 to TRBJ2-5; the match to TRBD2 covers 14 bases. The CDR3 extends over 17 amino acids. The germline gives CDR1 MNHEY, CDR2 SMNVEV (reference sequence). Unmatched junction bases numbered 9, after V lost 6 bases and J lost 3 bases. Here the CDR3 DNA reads TGTGCCAGCAGAAAGGGACTAGCGGGGGTAAGGGAAGAGACCCAGTACTTC. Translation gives CASRKGLAGVREETQYF.

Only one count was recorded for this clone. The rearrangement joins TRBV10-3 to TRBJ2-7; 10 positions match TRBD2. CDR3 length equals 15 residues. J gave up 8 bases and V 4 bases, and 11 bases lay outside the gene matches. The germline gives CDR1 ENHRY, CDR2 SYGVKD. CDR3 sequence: CAISGAPVTSGQQYF. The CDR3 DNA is TGTGCCATCAGTGGTGCACCGGTGACTAGCGGGCAGCAGTACTTC.

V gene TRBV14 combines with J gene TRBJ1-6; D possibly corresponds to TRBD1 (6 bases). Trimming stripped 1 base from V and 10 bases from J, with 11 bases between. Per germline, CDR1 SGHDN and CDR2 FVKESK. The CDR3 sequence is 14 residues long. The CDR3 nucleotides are TGTGCCAGCAGCCAAGTCAGGGGAGGGTCACCCCTCCACTTT. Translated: CASSQVRGGSPLHF.

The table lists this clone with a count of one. DNA of the CDR3: TGTGCCAGCAGACCTAGCGGGGGGGCCTCCTACGAGCAGTACTTC. Its protein is CASRPSGGASYEQYF. V gene TRBV6-6 combines with J gene TRBJ2-7; TRBD2 agrees at 12 bases. V lost 6 bases, J lost 0 bases, and 3 bases stayed unmatched. Germline V lookup: CDR1 MNHNY, CDR2 SVGAGI (reference sequence). This CDR3 comprises 15 residues.

The CDR3 loop reads CASSPGLEEQETQYF. The CDR3 bases are TGTGCCAGCTCACCGGGACTAGAGGAGCAAGAGACCCAGTACTTC. This chain uses TRBV18 with TRBJ2-5, with 8 bases identical to TRBD2. V lost 3 bases, J lost 2 bases, and 5 bases stayed unmatched. This CDR3 spans 15 amino acids. Germline loops: CDR1 KGHSH, CDR2 LQKENI.

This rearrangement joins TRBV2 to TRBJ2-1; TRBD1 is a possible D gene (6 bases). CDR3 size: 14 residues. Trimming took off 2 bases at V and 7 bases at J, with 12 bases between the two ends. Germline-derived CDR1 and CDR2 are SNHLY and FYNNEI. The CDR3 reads CASSESGRGNEQFF. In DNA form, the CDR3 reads TGTGCCAGCAGTGAATCCGGCAGGGGAAATGAGCAGTTCTTC.